Below, one TCR beta chain is given with its context. What it binds is unknown. This record comes from a study of shared clonotypes between healthy human individuals. Whole-study findings and limits: Non-shared clonotypes had lower generation probabilities than those shared by all four donors. There were few donors, and this limited the genetic and exposure-history diversity represented.

Authors' methods: Filtering differed since immunoSEQ provided only junctions, with no quality scores. Method: immunoSEQ multiplex PCR; TCRdb's copy keeps in-frame clones and lacks some. The V and J calls and clone size are taken from that table; D and trimming were inferred from the DNA. Among roughly 530,000 clones listed, roughly 95% were seen once. CDR3 size: 14 residues. V gave up 4 bases and J gave up 2 bases, with 12 bases separating them. In germline, CDR1 is MDHEN, CDR2 SYDVKM. The specimen sequenced was naive CD4+ T cells sorted from blood. Subset given: CD45RA+ positively selected. The rearrangement joins TRBV28 to TRBJ2-7; a weak D match, TRBD2 (6 bases). The TCR sequence derives from a woman aged 25-40 years in good health. The CDR3: CASSSLAVTYEQYF. The CDR3 coding sequence is TGTGCCAGCAGTTCCTTAGCGGTTACCTACGAGCAGTACTTC.